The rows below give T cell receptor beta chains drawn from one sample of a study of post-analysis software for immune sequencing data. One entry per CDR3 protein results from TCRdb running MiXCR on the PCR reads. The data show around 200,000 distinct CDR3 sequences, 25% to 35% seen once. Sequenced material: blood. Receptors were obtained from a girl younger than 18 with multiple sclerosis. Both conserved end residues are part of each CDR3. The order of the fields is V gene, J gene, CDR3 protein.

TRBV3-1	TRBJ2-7	CASSQERGGPYEQYF
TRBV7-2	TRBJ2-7	CATMGGAAYEQYF
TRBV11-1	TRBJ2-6	CASSISGANVLTF
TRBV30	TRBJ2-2	CAWSGPLAANTGELFF
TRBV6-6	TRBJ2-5	CASSPGVGETQYF
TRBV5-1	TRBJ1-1	CASSPWGANVRASNTEAFF
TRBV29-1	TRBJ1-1	CSGDRGGGKTEAFF
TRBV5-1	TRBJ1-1	CASSSSRDRGRAFF
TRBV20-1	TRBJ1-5	CSARRSNSNQPQHF
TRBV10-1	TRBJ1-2	CASRGTACYTF
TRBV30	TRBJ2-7	CAWSSDRYEQYF
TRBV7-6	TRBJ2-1	CASSLTPLATSYNEQFF
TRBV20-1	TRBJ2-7	CSASRTSANYEQYF
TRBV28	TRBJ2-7	CAISIPGAARWEQYF
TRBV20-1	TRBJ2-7	CSAPSGPYEQYF
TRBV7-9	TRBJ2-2	CASSLSATGELFF
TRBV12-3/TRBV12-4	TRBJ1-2	CASSRTYGHTF
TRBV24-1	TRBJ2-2	CATSDFDRGPTGELFF
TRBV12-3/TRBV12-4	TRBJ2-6	CASSPRSRGSGANVLTF
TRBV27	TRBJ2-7	CASSLSGIPIYEQYF
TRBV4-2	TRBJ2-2	CASSLLGGKNTGELFF
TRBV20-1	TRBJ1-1	CSARDLADGQMNTEAFF
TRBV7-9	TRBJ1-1	CASSLPGDTEAFF
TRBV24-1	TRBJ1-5	CATSDPGQDQPQHF
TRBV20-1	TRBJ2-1	CSARDPTAGASGSSYNEQFF
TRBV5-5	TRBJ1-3	CASSLTGDTTGNTIYF
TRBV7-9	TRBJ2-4	CASSTTGWYGNIQYF
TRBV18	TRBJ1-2	CASSPPGQRIYGYTF
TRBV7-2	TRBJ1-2	CASSRGQGPNYGYTF
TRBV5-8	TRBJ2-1	CASSSIGLKFF
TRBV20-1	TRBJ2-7	CSATRRSRSYEQYF